A single sample is the source of the 6 T cell receptor beta chains below, sequenced in a study of T cell repertoires in cytomegalovirus infection. TCRdb fed the reads into MiXCR, producing one record per CDR3 protein. The repertoire holds roughly 200,000 distinct CDR3 sequences, with 17% as singletons. Sequenced sample: CD8+ T cells from PBMCs. The source of these receptors is a human donor in good health (CMV status not recorded). Some clones in this sample may be carry-over from other donors' samples.

V is TRBV11-2 and J is TRBJ2-7; D ambiguous. In germline, CDR1 is SGHAT, CDR2 FQNNGV. V shed 10 bases and J shed 0 bases, with 10 bases lying between them. The CDR3 loop spans 12 amino acids. The CDR3 here is CATTGPSYEQYF. The DNA of the CDR3 is TGTGCCACCACTGGGCCCTCCTACGAGCAGTACTTC.

As DNA, the CDR3 is TGCAGTGCTAGATCGGACCAATATCAGTATTTT. This translates into CSARSDQYQYF. This chain connects TRBV20-1 to TRBJ2-3, with D uncertain. Trimming stripped 2 bases from V and 12 bases from J, with 12 bases between. The CDR3 is 11 amino acids. Germline CDR1 is DFQATT and CDR2 is SNEGSKA (reference sequence).

The gene calls are TRBV7-9 and TRBJ1-2; TRBD1 matches 9 bases. The CDR3 covers 18 residues. Germline V gives CDR1 SEHNR, CDR2 FQNEAQ (reference sequence). Losses at the gene ends were 5 bases for V and 0 bases for J; bases not matched to a gene: 13. The CDR3 region has the DNA TGTGCCAGCAGCCAACCGTCCCCGGGACAGGGAGCTAACTATGGCTACACCTTC. This sequence encodes CASSQPSPGQGANYGYTF.

There are a few counts of this clonotype. This chain uses TRBV7-9 with TRBJ1-6, with D unresolved. The CDR3 is 16 residues long. V gave up 2 bases and J gave up 7 bases, with 15 bases separating them. Germline values: CDR1 SEHNR, CDR2 FQNEAQ (reference sequence). The CDR3 protein is CASSLFEEAPNSPLHF. The CDR3 DNA reads as TGTGCCAGCAGCTTATTCGAAGAGGCTCCGAATTCACCCCTCCACTTT.

The chain uses TRBV12-3 or TRBV12-4 and TRBJ2-1; the D gene is possibly TRBD1 (5 bases). V dropped 6 bases and J dropped 6 bases, with 21 bases sitting between them. The CDR3 spans 16 residues. The CDR3 DNA reads TGTGCCAGCAGCCCCCGCCCCCGACAGAAAATCAATGAGCAGTTCTTC. Its protein product is CASSPRPRQKINEQFF.

The chain recombines TRBV12-3 or TRBV12-4 with TRBJ2-7, with D possibly being TRBD1 (5 bases). The CDR3 contains 11 residues. V was cut by 6 bases and J by 7 bases, with 10 bases left in between. This CDR3 reads CASSQGQEQYF. CDR3 bases: TGTGCCAGCAGCCAAGGACAAGAGCAGTACTTC.